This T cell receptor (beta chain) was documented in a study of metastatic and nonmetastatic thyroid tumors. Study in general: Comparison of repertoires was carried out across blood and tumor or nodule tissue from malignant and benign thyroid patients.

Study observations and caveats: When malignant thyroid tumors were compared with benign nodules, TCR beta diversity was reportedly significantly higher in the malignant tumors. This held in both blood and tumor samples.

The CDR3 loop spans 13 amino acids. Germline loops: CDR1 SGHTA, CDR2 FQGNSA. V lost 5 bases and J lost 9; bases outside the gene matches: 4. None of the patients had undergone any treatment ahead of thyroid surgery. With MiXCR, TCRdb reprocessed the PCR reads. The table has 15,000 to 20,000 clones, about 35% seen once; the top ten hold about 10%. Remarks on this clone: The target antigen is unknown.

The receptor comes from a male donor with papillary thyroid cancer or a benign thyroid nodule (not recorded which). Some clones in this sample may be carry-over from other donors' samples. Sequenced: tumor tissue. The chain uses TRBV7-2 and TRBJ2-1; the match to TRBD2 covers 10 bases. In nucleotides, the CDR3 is TGTGCCAGCAGCCTTAGCGGGGGGTCTGAGCAGTTCTTC. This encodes CASSLSGGSEQFF.